The 16 T cell receptor beta chains given below trace back to one sample, sequenced in a study of CD8 T cells in Susac syndrome. Roughly 0.45 to 1 ug RNA was reverse transcribed with random hexamers. TCRdb itself ran the immunoSEQ multiplex PCR reads through MiXCR, one entry per CDR3 protein. Of 150,000 to 180,000 distinct CDR3 sequences in the sample, 95% were seen once. Specimen: CD4+ T cells from PBMCs. These receptors all come from a human donor with Susac syndrome.

J is TRBJ2-2 and V is TRBV29-1, with D possibly matching TRBD2 (6 bases). V was trimmed by 5 bases and J by 0 bases, leaving 10 bases between them. The CDR3 has 14 amino acids. The germline CDR1 and CDR2 sequences are SQVTM and ANQGSEA. For the CDR3, the DNA is TGCAGCGTTCTGGGACTCACGAACACCGGGGAGCTGTTTTTT. Protein sequence: CSVLGLTNTGELFF.

The chain carries TRBV19 and TRBJ2-6; no clear D gene. CDR1 LNHDA and CDR2 SQIVND come from the germline V gene (reference sequence). V was shortened by 4 bases and J by 2 bases, with 3 bases between the two germline ends. The CDR3 runs 13 residues. Here the CDR3 reads CASSRPGANVLTF. CDR3 bases: TGTGCCAGTAGTAGGCCTGGGGCCAACGTCCTGACTTTC.

J is TRBJ2-7 and V is TRBV5-4; 11 bases agree with TRBD2. J gave up 0 bases and V 9 bases, and 8 bases lay outside the gene matches. This CDR3 is 15 amino acids long. Germline V gene data show CDR1 as SGHNT and CDR2 as YYREEE (reference sequence). The CDR3 DNA sequence: TGTGCCACACGACTAGCGGGGACAAGCTCCTACGAGCAGTACTTC. This translates into CATRLAGTSSYEQYF.

This clonotype was counted only a few times. V is TRBV11-2 and J is TRBJ1-5; TRBD1 might be the D (6 bases). This CDR3 comprises 15 residues. Germline V gives CDR1 SGHAT, CDR2 FQNNGV. Deletions cut 2 bases from V and 4 bases from J, with 12 bases between. The CDR3 reads CASSLRGARNQPQHF. The CDR3 DNA follows: TGTGCCAGCAGCTTACGGGGGGCGCGGAATCAGCCCCAGCATTTT.

The chain recombines TRBV21-1 with TRBJ2-7; the D call TRBD1 from the table was never checked on the DNA. TRBV21-1 is designated a pseudogene. The CDR3 has 14 residues. CDR3 sequence: CASSKVPGSGEQYF. For the CDR3, the DNA is TGTGCCAGCAGCAAAGTGCCGGGATCCGGCGAGCAGTACTTC.

As concerns this clonotype: The junction does not match germline at one end; this may be a read error. CDR3 loop: CASRPLDRGRGEAQYF. The DNA of the CDR3 is TGTGCCAGCAGACCCCTTGACAGGGGGCGAGGAGAGGCCCAGTACTTC. The gene calls are TRBV6-2 or TRBV6-3 and TRBJ2-5; 10 positions agree with TRBD1. The CDR3 has 16 amino acids. CDR1 is MNHEY, CDR2 SVGEGT, per germline.

The V gene is TRBV4-1, the J gene TRBJ2-2; the match to TRBD1 covers 7 bases. The CDR3 extends over 16 amino acids. The J segment lost 1 base and the V segment lost 1 base, leaving 3 bases of the junction unmatched. The germline V gene encodes CDR1 MGHRA and CDR2 YSYEKL. CDR3 protein: CASSQVWTGNTGELFF. DNA of the CDR3: TGCGCCAGCAGCCAAGTTTGGACAGGGAACACCGGGGAGCTGTTTTTT.

The chain is built from TRBV6-2 or TRBV6-3 and TRBJ1-5; TRBD1 matches at 7 bases. This CDR3 comprises 14 residues. Germline V CDR1 and CDR2: MNHEY, SVGEGT. With V trimmed by 4 bases and J by 6 bases, 6 bases remained unmatched. The CDR3 loop reads CASSFRQGGQPQHF. CDR3 in DNA: TGTGCCAGCAGTTTCCGACAGGGAGGTCAGCCCCAGCATTTT.

The rearrangement links TRBV12-3 or TRBV12-4 to TRBJ2-7; D is perhaps TRBD2 (5 bases). V lost 6 bases and J 3 bases, leaving 9 bases between the germline ends. The CDR3 is 12 amino acids. CDR3 sequence: CASSRGHYEQYF. As DNA, the CDR3 is TGTGCCAGCAGCCGAGGGCACTACGAGCAGTACTTC.

This sequence joins TRBV7-9 and TRBJ2-1, with 7 bases identical to TRBD1. From germline, CDR1 is SEHNR and CDR2 FQNEAQ (reference sequence). The CDR3 loop spans 15 amino acids. V lost 2 bases to trimming and J lost 8 bases; unmatched junction nucleotides: 9. This CDR3 is CASSLLGDSFHEQFF. The CDR3 nucleotides are TGTGCCAGCAGCTTACTGGGGGACAGCTTTCATGAGCAGTTCTTC.

The chain carries TRBV4-1 and TRBJ2-5; the D is unclear. V lost 1 base and J lost 1, with 7 bases in between. Germline-derived CDR1 and CDR2 are MGHRA and YSYEKL. The CDR3 is 14 residues long. CDR3 nucleotides: TGCGCCAGCAGCCAAGCCGACACCCAAGAGACCCAGTACTTC. This encodes CASSQADTQETQYF.

The J gene is TRBJ1-5, the V gene TRBV20-1; D is uncertain. Trimming removed 1 base from V and 6 bases from J, with 7 bases in between. This CDR3 is built from 12 residues. Germline V lookup: CDR1 DFQATT, CDR2 SNEGSKA (reference sequence). CDR3 amino acids: CSARARSQPQHF. CDR3 coding DNA: TGCAGTGCTAGAGCCAGGAGTCAGCCCCAGCATTTT.

The CDR3 DNA reads as TGTGCTAGTGGTTTCCCCGGGACCCCTCTCGATGAGCAGTTCTTC. It is translated as CASGFPGTPLDEQFF. The chain carries TRBV12-5 and TRBJ2-1; the D call may be TRBD1 or TRBD2 (5 bases each). V was pared by 3 bases and J by 8 bases, with 17 bases between. The CDR3 contains 15 residues. Germline CDR1 reads LGHNT; CDR2 reads FRNRAP.

The chain joins TRBV11-1 to TRBJ2-7, with D perhaps being TRBD1 or TRBD2 (5 bases each). Trimming removed 5 bases from V and 0 bases from J, with 14 bases in between. Germline CDR1 and CDR2: SGHAT and FQDESV (reference sequence). The CDR3 extends over 15 amino acids. CDR3 loop: CASSPRERGSYEQYF. As DNA, the CDR3 is TGTGCCAGCAGCCCCCGGGAAAGGGGCTCCTACGAGCAGTACTTC. Drawing the rest from reference TRBV11-1 and TRBJ2-7, the complete variable domain is EAEVAQSPRYKITEKSQAVAFWCDPISGHATLYWYRQILGQGPELLVQFQDESVVDDSQLPKDRFSAERLKGVDSTLKIQPAELGDSAMYLCASSPRERGSYEQYFGPGTRLTVT.

V usage is TRBV3-1 and J usage is TRBJ2-3; 8 bases match TRBD2. The germline gives CDR1 LGHDT, CDR2 YNNKEL (reference sequence). The CDR3 is 14 amino acids. V dropped 4 bases and J dropped 9; count of bases not matched to a gene: 9. CDR3 sequence (DNA): TGTGCCAGCAGCCCTGACCTCGGCGGGGGGACGCAGTATTTT. Residues: CASSPDLGGGTQYF.

The chain employs TRBV12-3 or TRBV12-4 and TRBJ1-1; perhaps TRBD1 as D (5 bases). V was shortened by 6 bases and J by 3 bases, with 23 bases between the two germline ends. The CDR3 sequence is 17 residues long. CDR3 nucleotides: TGTGCCAGCAGCCCACACATGGGGCAAATCGCGGACACTGAAGCTTTCTTT. Its translation is CASSPHMGQIADTEAFF.